This T cell receptor (beta chain) was retrieved from a study of cytomegalovirus exposure and HLA in healthy donors. The germline V gene has CDR1 LGHNA and CDR2 YNFKEQ. This CDR3 has 16 residues. The germline V and J ends were trimmed by 0 bases and 1 base, with 10 bases remaining between them. The PCR was carried out with 60 Vbeta primers and 13 Jbeta primers. Measured with immunoSEQ multiplex PCR; TCRdb has only the in-frame clones, and not every one. The repertoire has about 150,000 clones, around 79% of them found once; the top ten carry about 1.7%. The sequenced material came from PBMCs. The rearrangement links TRBV4-2 to TRBJ1-5, with D possibly matching TRBD1 (5 bases). The receptor comes from a woman under 40 in good health and CMV-seronegative. The CDR3 here is CASSQEGGTSNQPQHF. CDR3 in DNA: TGTGCCAGCAGCCAAGAGGGGGGTACGAGCAATCAGCCCCAGCATTTT.